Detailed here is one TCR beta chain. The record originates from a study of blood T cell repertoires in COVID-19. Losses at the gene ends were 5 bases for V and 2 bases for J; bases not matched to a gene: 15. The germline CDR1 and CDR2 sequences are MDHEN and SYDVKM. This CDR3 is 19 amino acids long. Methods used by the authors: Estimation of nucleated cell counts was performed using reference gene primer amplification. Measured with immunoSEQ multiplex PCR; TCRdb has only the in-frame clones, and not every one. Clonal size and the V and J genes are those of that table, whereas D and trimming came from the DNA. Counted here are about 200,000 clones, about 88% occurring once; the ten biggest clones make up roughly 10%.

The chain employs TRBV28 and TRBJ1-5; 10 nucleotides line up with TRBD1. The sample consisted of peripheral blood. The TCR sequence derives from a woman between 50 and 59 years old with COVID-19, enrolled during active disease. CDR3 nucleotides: TGTGCCAGCAGTAATTATGTTTACTCCGGGACAGGGGGCAATCAGCCCCAGCATTTT. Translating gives CASSNYVYSGTGGNQPQHF.